The present entry profiles one T cell receptor beta chain with its context. Its target is not known. Repertoires were generated with immunoSEQ multiplex PCR, while TCRdb's copy carries only in-frame clones and drops some. Of tens of thousands of clones listed, about four fifths were seen once; the top ten hold roughly 13%. The data were taken from a study of T cells in localized non-small cell lung cancer. Study-level results: Heterogeneity remains possible because sequencing was limited to only one tumor region. There were a median around 53 of the top 100 tumor clones appearing in adjacent lung. Greater T cell density in blood accompanied longer overall survival.

Sequencing used peripheral blood, obtained before any cancer treatment. This TCR derives from a female donor of 60 years or more with stage I lung adenocarcinoma.

The CDR3 coding sequence is TGTGCCAGCAGCTTGGGGCAGCCCTCCTACAATGAGCAGTTCTTC. Translating gives CASSLGQPSYNEQFF. The V gene is TRBV5-4, the J gene TRBJ2-1; D gene uncertain. This CDR3 contains 15 residues. The ends were cut back, 0 bases at V and 0 bases at J, with 7 bases in the middle. Per germline, CDR1 SGHNT and CDR2 YYREEE (reference sequence).